This T cell receptor beta chain was obtained from a study of shared clonotypes between healthy human individuals. The overall study: The plates for each donor numbered three CD4 naive, three CD4 memory, two CD8 naive and one CD8 memory.

The junction had 7 bases not matched to a gene; V was cut back by 5 bases and J by 3 bases. The V gene's germline CDR1 is LNHDA and CDR2 SQIVND (reference sequence). This CDR3 spans 14 amino acids. Sequencing used immunoSEQ multiplex PCR; TCRdb keeps in-frame clones, though not all of them. The table shows roughly 570,000 clones, with 98% occurring only once. CD45RO negativity and positive selection for CCR7 defined naive CD8 cells, a population that excluded terminally differentiated effector memory CD45RA+ cells. As to this clone: What it binds is not known.

Findings and caveats of the study: Exclusively blood specimens were collected; tissue repertoires likely differ. Relative to clonotypes present in all four donors, those not shared had lower generation probabilities. Rarefaction demonstrated incomplete sorted-subset sequencing despite large depth.

The clonotype was recovered from a man aged 30-40 years in good health. The sequencing input was naive CD8+ T cells sorted from blood. V is TRBV19 and J is TRBJ2-7; 7 bases line up with TRBD1. The CDR3 bases are TGTGCCAGTAGTCCCCGACAGGGAAACTACGAGCAGTACTTC. Translated, it gives CASSPRQGNYEQYF.